This is a list of T cell receptor beta chains from one sample in a study of shared T cell receptors in the human thymus. TCRdb's copy holds only in-frame clones and misses some; the assay was immunoSEQ multiplex PCR. The table includes over 450,000 clones, approximately 78% detected once. These data are also associated with another study on human thymus T cells.

Sequencing was done on a sample of thymocytes. Receptor source: a boy younger than two with a congenital heart defect. Both conserved end residues are part of each CDR3. Each record gives: D gene, V gene, J gene, clone size, CDR3 protein, CDR3 DNA. D genes are given only for firm matches. Not all rows give a size; the values are once, few, many and, for expanded clones, a class.

D: -
V: TRBV7-2
J: TRBJ2-7
size: once
CDR3: CASSLEIPRRGYEQYF
DNA: TGTGCCAGCAGCCTAGAGATCCCCCGCAGGGGCTACGAGCAGTACTTC

D: -
V: TRBV30
J: TRBJ1-4
size: -
CDR3: CAWSVGTLEKLFF
DNA: TGTGCCTGGAGTGTAGGGACACTTGAAAAACTGTTTTTT

D: TRBD2
V: TRBV7-2
J: TRBJ2-1
size: -
CDR3: CASTNTAGGRNEQFF
DNA: TGTGCCAGCACCAATACAGCGGGAGGGCGTAATGAGCAGTTCTTC

D: -
V: TRBV5-6
J: TRBJ1-2
size: -
CDR3: CASSVPTGSKPGYTF
DNA: TGTGCCAGCAGCGTACCCACAGGGTCCAAGCCTGGCTACACCTTC

D: TRBD2
V: TRBV19
J: TRBJ2-1
size: -
CDR3: CASSKSGRPEQFF
DNA: TGTGCCAGTAGTAAGAGCGGGAGACCTGAGCAGTTCTTC

D: TRBD1
V: TRBV11-2
J: TRBJ1-2
size: -
CDR3: CASSLGGGRGLDYGYTF
DNA: TGTGCCAGCAGCTTAGGGGGAGGCAGGGGGCTGGACTATGGCTACACCTTC

D: -
V: TRBV13
J: TRBJ1-5
size: -
CDR3: CASSFGNQPQHF
DNA: TGTGCCAGCAGCTTCGGTAATCAGCCCCAGCATTTT

D: TRBD2
V: TRBV29-1
J: TRBJ2-3
size: -
CDR3: CSTPKREMGDTQYF
DNA: TGCAGCACCCCAAAGCGGGAGATGGGTGATACGCAGTATTTT

D: TRBD1
V: TRBV30
J: TRBJ1-3
size: few
CDR3: CAWSFGQGKGGSGNTIYF
DNA: TGTGCCTGGAGTTTTGGACAGGGAAAGGGGGGCTCTGGAAACACCATATATTTT

D: TRBD2
V: TRBV14
J: TRBJ2-3
size: few
CDR3: CASSQDPIGLAGVTDTQYF
DNA: TGTGCCAGCAGCCAAGATCCTATCGGACTAGCGGGGGTCACAGATACGCAGTATTTT

D: TRBD1
V: TRBV18
J: TRBJ2-7
size: -
CDR3: CASSPPLGQGRKVEQYF
DNA: TGTGCCAGCTCACCCCCCTTAGGACAGGGAAGAAAGGTCGAGCAGTACTTC

D: TRBD1
V: TRBV7-6
J: TRBJ2-3
size: -
CDR3: CASSLAETGSTDTQYF
DNA: TGTGCCAGCAGCTTAGCGGAGACAGGGAGCACAGATACGCAGTATTTT

D: TRBD1
V: TRBV5-1
J: TRBJ1-2
size: -
CDR3: CASSLGGTGTSYGYTF
DNA: TGCGCCAGCAGCTTGGGGGGGACAGGGACTTCGTATGGCTACACCTTC

D: -
V: TRBV27
J: TRBJ2-2
size: -
CDR3: CASSLGRRTRDSNTGELFF
DNA: TGTGCCAGCAGTTTAGGTCGAAGAACCCGGGATTCTAACACCGGGGAGCTGTTTTTT

D: -
V: TRBV7-9
J: TRBJ2-7
size: once
CDR3: CASSFQSSYEQYF
DNA: TGTGCCAGCAGCTTTCAGTCTTCCTACGAGCAGTACTTC

D: TRBD1
V: TRBV7-2
J: TRBJ2-7
size: -
CDR3: CASSCPGQGDTYEQYF
DNA: TGTGCCAGCAGCTGCCCGGGACAGGGGGATACCTACGAGCAGTACTTC

D: TRBD2
V: TRBV4-2
J: TRBJ2-2
size: -
CDR3: CASSQDLRIAGTTGELFF
DNA: TGTGCCAGCAGCCAAGATCTCCGCATAGCGGGTACGACCGGGGAGCTGTTTTTT

D: TRBD1
V: TRBV30
J: TRBJ2-5
size: -
CDR3: CAWDRYRGETQYF
DNA: TGTGCCTGGGACCGTTACAGGGGAGAGACCCAGTACTTC

D: TRBD2
V: TRBV6-1
J: TRBJ2-1
size: -
CDR3: CASSLTSGRGDEQFF
DNA: TGTGCCAGCAGTCTGACTAGCGGGAGGGGGGATGAGCAGTTCTTC

D: -
V: TRBV7-9
J: TRBJ2-7
size: once
CDR3: CASSFFTGPSYEQYF
DNA: TGTGCCAGCAGCTTTTTTACAGGGCCCTCCTACGAGCAGTACTTC

D: TRBD2
V: TRBV4-1
J: TRBJ2-7
size: -
CDR3: CASSQGGNSGSYEQYF
DNA: TGCGCCAGCAGCCAAGGGGGTAACAGCGGGAGCTACGAGCAGTACTTC

D: TRBD2
V: TRBV5-4
J: TRBJ2-1
size: -
CDR3: CASSLRLAVSSGDYNEQFF
DNA: TGTGCCAGCAGCTTGAGGCTAGCGGTTTCTTCAGGTGATTACAATGAGCAGTTCTTC

D: TRBD1
V: TRBV30
J: TRBJ2-1
size: few
CDR3: CAWRGGGTGGRNEQFF
DNA: TGTGCCTGGAGAGGGGGGGGAACAGGGGGCAGAAATGAGCAGTTCTTC

D: TRBD1
V: TRBV30
J: TRBJ2-2
size: -
CDR3: CAWSDPGQGDTGELFF
DNA: TGTGCCTGGAGTGATCCGGGACAGGGTGACACCGGGGAGCTGTTTTTT

D: -
V: TRBV27
J: TRBJ2-5
size: once
CDR3: CASSFSAGPRETQYF
DNA: TGTGCCAGCAGCTTCTCCGCTGGCCCGAGGGAGACCCAGTACTTC

D: TRBD2
V: TRBV28
J: TRBJ2-6
size: -
CDR3: CASSAGGGISGANVLTF
DNA: TGTGCCAGCAGTGCCGGCGGGGGGATCTCTGGGGCCAACGTCCTGACTTTC

D: TRBD2
V: TRBV19
J: TRBJ2-1
size: -
CDR3: CASTSGNNEQFF
DNA: TGTGCCAGTACTAGCGGGAACAATGAGCAGTTCTTC

D: -
V: TRBV13
J: TRBJ2-7
size: few
CDR3: CASSLRGASYEQYF
DNA: TGTGCCAGCAGCCTCCGGGGGGCCTCCTACGAGCAGTACTTC

D: -
V: TRBV27
J: TRBJ1-1
size: -
CDR3: CASSEQGEAFF
DNA: TGTGCCAGCAGTGAACAGGGTGAAGCTTTCTTT

D: TRBD1
V: TRBV19
J: TRBJ1-2
size: -
CDR3: CATFRTGDYGYTF
DNA: TGTGCCACCTTTCGGACAGGGGACTATGGCTACACCTTC

D: TRBD2
V: TRBV27
J: TRBJ2-2
size: -
CDR3: CASRDLGTSGDTGELFF
DNA: TGTGCCAGCAGGGACCTAGGGACTAGCGGTGACACCGGGGAGCTGTTTTTT

D: -
V: TRBV29-1
J: TRBJ1-2
size: few
CDR3: CSVEDQRRLSYTF
DNA: TGCAGCGTTGAAGATCAGCGACGCTTGAGCTACACCTTC

D: TRBD1
V: TRBV28
J: TRBJ2-7
size: once
CDR3: CASSSDRERLGSYEQYF
DNA: TGTGCCAGCAGTTCGGACAGGGAGCGTTTGGGCTCCTACGAGCAGTACTTC

D: -
V: TRBV6-1
J: TRBJ2-3
size: -
CDR3: CASRAGISTDTQYF
DNA: TGTGCCAGCAGGGCAGGGATAAGCACAGATACGCAGTATTTT

D: -
V: TRBV7-2
J: TRBJ1-5
size: -
CDR3: CASSLKGRGGQPQHF
DNA: TGTGCCAGCAGCTTAAAGGGAAGGGGAGGTCAGCCCCAGCATTTT

D: -
V: TRBV4-1
J: TRBJ1-5
size: -
CDR3: CASSQAEVNQPQHF
DNA: TGCGCCAGCAGCCAAGCAGAGGTCAATCAGCCCCAGCATTTT

D: TRBD1
V: TRBV6-4
J: TRBJ2-5
size: -
CDR3: CALLSPRGQRETQYF
DNA: TGTGCCCTCCTAAGCCCCAGGGGGCAGCGGGAGACCCAGTACTTC

D: -
V: TRBV5-3
J: TRBJ1-5
size: -
CDR3: CASAQGPCNQPQHF
DNA: TGTGCCAGCGCGCAGGGGCCATGCAATCAGCCCCAGCATTTT

D: -
V: TRBV7-9
J: TRBJ2-1
size: -
CDR3: CASSTTGSGLSNEQFF
DNA: TGTGCCAGCAGCACAACCGGGAGCGGTCTGTCCAATGAGCAGTTCTTC

D: TRBD2
V: TRBV9
J: TRBJ2-3
size: -
CDR3: CASSVDYRGGDTQYF
DNA: TGTGCCAGCAGCGTCGACTATCGGGGGGGCGATACGCAGTATTTT

D: -
V: TRBV5-1
J: TRBJ1-6
size: -
CDR3: CASSGPGHLNSPLHF
DNA: TGCGCCAGCAGCGGTCCGGGACACCTAAATTCACCCCTCCACTTT

D: -
V: TRBV5-4
J: TRBJ2-1
size: -
CDR3: CASSRDNEQFF
DNA: TGTGCCAGCAGTAGAGACAATGAGCAGTTCTTC

D: TRBD2
V: TRBV25-1
J: TRBJ2-3
size: -
CDR3: CASSSRLAGEGTDTQYF
DNA: TGTGCCAGCAGTAGTCGACTAGCGGGAGAGGGAACAGATACGCAGTATTTT

D: TRBD1
V: TRBV7-4
J: TRBJ1-1
size: -
CDR3: CASSSPRDRGTEAFF
DNA: TGTGCCAGCAGCTCCCCCCGGGACAGGGGTACTGAAGCTTTCTTT

D: TRBD2
V: TRBV7-9
J: TRBJ2-7
size: -
CDR3: CASSTRGSGRTSGSYEQYF
DNA: TGTGCCAGCAGCACCCGGGGGTCCGGGAGGACTAGCGGATCCTACGAGCAGTACTTC

D: TRBD1
V: TRBV2
J: TRBJ2-1
size: -
CDR3: CASSEGDRGSQSSYNEQFF
DNA: TGTGCCAGCAGTGAAGGAGACAGGGGTAGCCAGAGCTCCTACAATGAGCAGTTCTTC

D: -
V: TRBV25-1
J: TRBJ2-7
size: -
CDR3: CASSEHQSYEQYF
DNA: TGTGCCAGCAGTGAGCATCAGTCTTACGAGCAGTACTTC

D: TRBD2
V: TRBV4-3
J: TRBJ2-3
size: once
CDR3: CASSQRRGLVGLSTDTQYF
DNA: TGCGCCAGCAGCCAGCGGCGGGGACTAGTGGGATTAAGCACAGATACGCAGTATTTT

D: TRBD2
V: TRBV27
J: TRBJ2-1
size: -
CDR3: CASSSPGLAFVSYNEQFF
DNA: TGTGCCAGCAGTTCCCCGGGACTAGCGTTCGTCTCCTACAATGAGCAGTTCTTC

D: -
V: TRBV6-1
J: TRBJ2-2
size: -
CDR3: CASREGRSAGELFF
DNA: TGTGCCAGCAGGGAGGGGCGGTCGGCCGGGGAGCTGTTTTTT

D: -
V: TRBV29-1
J: TRBJ1-4
size: -
CDR3: CSVAGLPNEKLFF
DNA: TGCAGCGTCGCGGGTTTACCTAATGAAAAACTGTTTTTT

D: TRBD2
V: TRBV4-3
J: TRBJ2-3
size: -
CDR3: CASSQDGASGSRDTQYF
DNA: TGCGCCAGCAGCCAAGATGGGGCTAGCGGGAGCCGAGATACGCAGTATTTT

D: TRBD2
V: TRBV27
J: TRBJ2-3
size: -
CDR3: CASSLAASGTGDTQYF
DNA: TGTGCCAGCAGTTTAGCGGCTAGCGGGACCGGGGATACGCAGTATTTT

D: -
V: TRBV27
J: TRBJ2-1
size: -
CDR3: CASTPRGPKGGRPLYNEQFF
DNA: TGTGCCAGCACCCCGAGGGGGCCTAAGGGCGGGAGGCCCTTATACAATGAGCAGTTCTTC

D: TRBD1
V: TRBV19
J: TRBJ2-7
size: -
CDR3: CASSAGTGNEQYF
DNA: TGTGCCAGTAGTGCCGGGACAGGGAACGAGCAGTACTTC

D: TRBD2
V: TRBV7-8
J: TRBJ2-5
size: -
CDR3: CASSRGGLAGQETQYF
DNA: TGTGCCAGCTCACGCGGGGGACTAGCGGGCCAAGAGACCCAGTACTTC

D: TRBD2
V: TRBV28
J: TRBJ2-7
size: -
CDR3: CASSLGLRQGVRGLAGVDEQYF
DNA: TGTGCCAGCAGTTTAGGGTTGCGCCAAGGGGTAAGAGGACTAGCGGGAGTGGACGAGCAGTACTTC

D: TRBD1
V: TRBV28
J: TRBJ2-6
size: -
CDR3: CASSPALTGQLLSGANVLTF
DNA: TGTGCCAGCAGCCCGGCCTTAACGGGACAGTTGCTCTCTGGGGCCAACGTCCTGACTTTC